This T cell receptor (beta chain) was recovered during a study of CD8 T cells in Susac syndrome. As concerns this clonotype: Its antigen is unidentified.

With random hexamers, reverse transcription was performed on 0.5 to 1 ug of RNA. TCRdb reprocessed the immunoSEQ multiplex PCR reads via MiXCR and lists one record per CDR3 protein. The sample has over 100,000 distinct CDR3 sequences, roughly 95% seen once. Points from the study as a whole: The study's TCR sequencing and HLA analysis covered a relatively small number of individuals, and the study acknowledged this.

CD8+ and CD4+ T cells from blood underwent TCR beta sequencing. Looked up from germline, CDR1 is KGHSH and CDR2 is LQKENI. V was trimmed by 1 base and J by 6 bases, leaving 6 bases between them. The CDR3 totals 13 residues. Sequences were obtained from CD4+ T cells from PBMCs. The chain employs TRBV18 and TRBJ2-2, with D uncertain. This TCR derives from a human donor in good health. The CDR3 loop is CASSPQESGELFF. The CDR3 DNA reads TGTGCCAGCTCACCACAGGAATCCGGGGAGCTGTTTTTT.